A selection of T cell receptor beta chains follows, all from one sample in a study of cytomegalovirus exposure and HLA in healthy donors. Assay used: immunoSEQ multiplex PCR; TCRdb lists only in-frame clones, some missing. The repertoire holds about 200,000 clones, with roughly three quarters as singletons. The sample comprised PBMCs. The receptors were sampled from a man in his fifties in good health and CMV-seronegative. CDR3s include the opening cysteine and the closing phenylalanine or tryptophan. Fields, in order: J gene, clone size, V gene, D gene, CDR3 DNA, CDR3 protein. D genes are given only for firm matches. Clone size appears in some rows only: once, few, many, or a class for an expanded clone.

TRBJ2-5	once	TRBV11-2	NA	TGTGCCAGCAGCTTAGTACGGGGTATGAAAGAGACCCAGTACTTC	CASSLVRGMKETQYF
TRBJ2-1	NA	TRBV10-2	NA	TGCGCCAGCAGTGACGCCGGGACTCCCTCCTACAATGAGCAGTTCTTC	CASSDAGTPSYNEQFF
TRBJ2-3	NA	TRBV7-3	NA	TGTGCCAGCAGCGGCACGGGTCAACGTCCAGATACGCAGTATTTT	CASSGTGQRPDTQYF
TRBJ2-3	NA	TRBV7-9	TRBD1	TGTGCCAGCGGGAGAGGGACAGGGGTCACAGATACGCAGTATTTT	CASGRGTGVTDTQYF
TRBJ2-7	NA	TRBV5-1	NA	TGCGCCAGCAGCTTGGATGGGGGGGAGCAGTACTTC	CASSLDGGEQYF
TRBJ2-5	NA	TRBV11-3	NA	TGTGCCAGCAGCTTTTGGGCAGGTTCTGCTGAGACCCAGTACTTC	CASSFWAGSAETQYF
TRBJ2-3	NA	TRBV7-9	TRBD2	TGTGCCAGCACCCTAGCGGGAGGGGTAGTTACGCAGTATTTT	CASTLAGGVVTQYF
TRBJ2-3	few	TRBV18	TRBD1	TGTGCCAGCTCAAAGACGGGACAGGGCCCAGATACGCAGTATTTT	CASSKTGQGPDTQYF
TRBJ2-1	NA	TRBV27	TRBD1	TGTGCCAGCAGACCTCTCCGGGACAGGGTGGACAATGAGCAGTTCTTC	CASRPLRDRVDNEQFF
TRBJ1-1	once	TRBV6-4	NA	TGTGCCAGCAGTCTCCAGGAAAACACTGAAGCTTTCTTT	CASSLQENTEAFF
TRBJ2-4	few	TRBV28	TRBD1	TGTGCCAGCAGACGACAGGGCGCCAAAAACATTCAGTACTTC	CASRRQGAKNIQYF
TRBJ2-2	NA	TRBV10-2	TRBD1	TGCGCCAGCCTGACAGGGCTCGGGGAGCTGTTTTTT	CASLTGLGELFF
TRBJ2-1	NA	TRBV5-1	NA	TGCGCCAGCAGCTTGGGCCTAGGGGGTTACAATGAGCAGTTCTTC	CASSLGLGGYNEQFF
TRBJ2-6	NA	TRBV7-9	NA	TGTGCCAGCAGCTCCCACAGCTCTGGGGCCAACGTCCTGACTTTC	CASSSHSSGANVLTF
TRBJ1-2	once	TRBV19	NA	TGTGCCAGTAGTACTCCGGGTTGGGATGGCTACACCTTC	CASSTPGWDGYTF
TRBJ1-1	NA	TRBV30	TRBD1	TGTGCCTGGGGTACAGGGGCAACAGGTGAAGCTTTCTTT	CAWGTGATGEAFF
TRBJ1-2	NA	TRBV7-9	TRBD1	TGTGCCAGCAGCCCGGGACAGTATGGCTACACCTTC	CASSPGQYGYTF
TRBJ2-1	once	TRBV5-6	TRBD1	TGTGCCAGCAGCTGGGACAGGGGGTCCTACAATGAGCAGTTCTTC	CASSWDRGSYNEQFF
TRBJ2-1	once	TRBV2	TRBD2	TGTGCCAGCAGGGCGGGAGGGCCCTACAATGAGCAGTTCTTC	CASRAGGPYNEQFF
TRBJ2-7	NA	TRBV6-5	TRBD2	TGTGCCAGCAGTTACGACGGGACTAGCGGGAGTTACGAGCAGTACTTC	CASSYDGTSGSYEQYF
TRBJ1-5	few	TRBV12-2	NA	TGTGCAAGTCGCTTAGAGGCGGGGGACAGGTGCTACTCTAATCAGCCCCAGCATTTT	CASRLEAGDRCYSNQPQHF
TRBJ2-2	NA	TRBV29-1	TRBD2	TGCAGCGTTGTACGGCTAGCGGGGAACACCGGGGAGCTGTTTTTT	CSVVRLAGNTGELFF
TRBJ2-1	NA	TRBV30	NA	TGTGCCTGGAGTGTATCCGGGACTTTTGGGAGAGAGCAGTTCTTC	CAWSVSGTFGREQFF
TRBJ2-5	NA	TRBV2	NA	TGTGCCAGCAAGGGAGCAGGGGCGAGGGGAGAGACCCAGTACTTC	CASKGAGARGETQYF
TRBJ2-7	NA	TRBV7-2	TRBD1	TGTGCCAGTGGACCCCCAGGGGGTAAAAGCCCCTACGAGCAGTACTTC	CASGPPGGKSPYEQYF
TRBJ2-7	NA	TRBV7-9	NA	TGTGCCAGCAGCTGGGGAGGCGGTGGGGGGCAGTACTTC	CASSWGGGGGQYF
TRBJ2-7	few	TRBV6-5	TRBD2	TGTGCCAGCAGTCGCGGGAGAGCGGACGAGCAGTACTTC	CASSRGRADEQYF
TRBJ1-5	few	TRBV12-5	NA	TGTGCTAGTAGACGACAGAATCAGCCCCAGCATTTT	CASRRQNQPQHF
TRBJ2-1	NA	TRBV6-4	NA	TGTGCCAGCAGTCCGGGCAGGGGAGAGGCTCGCAATGAGCAGTTCTTC	CASSPGRGEARNEQFF
TRBJ2-3	NA	TRBV5-1	NA	TGCGCCAGCAGCTTGGGGGTCCTAGGAGGTACGCAGTATTTT	CASSLGVLGGTQYF
TRBJ1-4	NA	TRBV9	NA	TGTGCCAGCAGCGTCCCTAGGAGGGATAGAAAAGGGCCAATGAGAAAACTGTTTTTT	CASSVPRRDRKGPMRKLFF